This TCR beta chain was retrieved from a study of post-analysis software for immune sequencing data. Study in general: Recorded subtypes: relapsing-remitting, secondary progressive, progressive-relapsing; some patients unannotated.

cDNA libraries of TCR beta carried unique molecular identifiers. T cells numbering about 0.85 to 10 million yielded cDNA molecules that totaled about 500,000. MiXCR, run by TCRdb on the PCR reads, gives a single entry per CDR3 protein. The sample carries 450,000 or so distinct CDR3 sequences, around 40% recorded once. Details on this clonotype: The antigen is undetermined.

Germline V CDR1 and CDR2: SGHTA, FQGTGA. V was cut by 5 bases and J by 1 base, with 13 bases left in between. There are 15 residues in the CDR3. Regarding the study as a whole: TRBV5-6, TRBV5-1 and TRBV20-1 belonged to a set of a handful of TRBV segments that were more frequent in patients than controls. F measure grouped same-batch samples tightly together. Significantly lower normalized Chao1 diversity was seen in multiple sclerosis patients than in controls.

The source is a girl between 10 and 17 years old with multiple sclerosis. Sequences were obtained from blood. The gene calls are TRBV7-3 and TRBJ2-3, with D hard to call. In DNA form, the CDR3 reads TGTGCCAGCAGCCTTAGCTGGGGTGGCACAGATACGCAGTATTTT. Residues: CASSLSWGGTDTQYF.